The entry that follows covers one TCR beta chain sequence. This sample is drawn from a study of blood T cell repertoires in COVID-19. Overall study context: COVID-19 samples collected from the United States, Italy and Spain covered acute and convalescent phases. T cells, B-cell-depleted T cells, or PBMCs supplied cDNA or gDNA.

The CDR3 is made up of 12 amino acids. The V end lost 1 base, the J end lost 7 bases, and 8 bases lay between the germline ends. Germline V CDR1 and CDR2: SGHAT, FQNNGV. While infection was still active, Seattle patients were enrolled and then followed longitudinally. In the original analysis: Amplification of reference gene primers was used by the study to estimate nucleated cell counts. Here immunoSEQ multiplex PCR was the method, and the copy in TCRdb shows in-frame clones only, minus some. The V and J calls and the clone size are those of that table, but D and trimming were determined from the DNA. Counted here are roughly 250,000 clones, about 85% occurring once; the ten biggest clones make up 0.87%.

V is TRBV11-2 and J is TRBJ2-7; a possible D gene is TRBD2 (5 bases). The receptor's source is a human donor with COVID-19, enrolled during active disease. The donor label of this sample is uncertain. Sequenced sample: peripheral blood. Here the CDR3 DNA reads TGTGCCAGCAGCTTAGCGAGGGTTGAGCAGTACTTC. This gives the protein CASSLARVEQYF.